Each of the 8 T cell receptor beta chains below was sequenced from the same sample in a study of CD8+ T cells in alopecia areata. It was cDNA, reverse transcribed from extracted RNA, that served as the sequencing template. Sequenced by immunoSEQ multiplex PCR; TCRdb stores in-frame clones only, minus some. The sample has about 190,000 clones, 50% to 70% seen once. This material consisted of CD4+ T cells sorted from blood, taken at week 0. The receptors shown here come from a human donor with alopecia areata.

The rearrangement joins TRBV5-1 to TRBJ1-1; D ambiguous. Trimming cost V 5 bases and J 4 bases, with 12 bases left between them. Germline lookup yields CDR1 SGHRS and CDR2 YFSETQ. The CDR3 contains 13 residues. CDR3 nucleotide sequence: TGCGCCAGCAGTTCCTACGGAGGCACTGAAGCTTTCTTT. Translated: CASSSYGGTEAFF.

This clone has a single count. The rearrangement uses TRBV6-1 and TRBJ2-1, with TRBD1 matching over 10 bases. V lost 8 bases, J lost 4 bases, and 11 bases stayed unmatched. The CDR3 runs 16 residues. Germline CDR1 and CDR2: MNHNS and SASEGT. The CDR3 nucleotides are TGTGCCAGCCGTGGCAGGGGGGGACAGGGGTACAATGAGCAGTTCTTC. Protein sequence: CASRGRGGQGYNEQFF.

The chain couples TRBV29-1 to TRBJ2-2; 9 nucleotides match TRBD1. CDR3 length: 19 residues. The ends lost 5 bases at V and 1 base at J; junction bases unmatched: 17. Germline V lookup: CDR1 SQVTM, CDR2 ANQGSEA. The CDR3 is CSVRASGTGTYGNTGELFF. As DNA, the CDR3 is TGCAGCGTTCGTGCATCCGGGACAGGGACTTATGGGAACACCGGGGAGCTGTTTTTT.

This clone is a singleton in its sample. The CDR3 DNA is TGTGCCACCAGCAGCCGACAGGGCTCCCCTGGGGCCAACGTCCTGACTTTC. Translation gives CATSSRQGSPGANVLTF. The V and J genes are TRBV15 and TRBJ2-6; the match to TRBD1 covers 7 bases. The CDR3 spans 17 residues. The J segment lost 2 bases and the V segment lost 3 bases, leaving 7 bases of the junction unmatched. CDR1 is LNHNV, CDR2 YYDKDF, per germline (reference sequence).

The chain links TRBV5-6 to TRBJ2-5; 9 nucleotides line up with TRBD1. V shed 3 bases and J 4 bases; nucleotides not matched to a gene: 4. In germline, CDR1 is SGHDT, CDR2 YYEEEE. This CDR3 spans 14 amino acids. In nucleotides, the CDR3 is TGTGCCAGCAGCTATCGGACAGGGGTAGAGACCCAGTACTTC. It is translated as CASSYRTGVETQYF.

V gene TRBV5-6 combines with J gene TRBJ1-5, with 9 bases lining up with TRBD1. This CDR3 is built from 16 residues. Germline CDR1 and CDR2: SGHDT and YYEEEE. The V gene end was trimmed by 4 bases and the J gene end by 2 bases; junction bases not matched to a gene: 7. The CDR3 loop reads CASSTAGQGGNQPQHF. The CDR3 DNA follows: TGTGCCAGCAGCACGGCGGGACAGGGCGGCAATCAGCCCCAGCATTTT.

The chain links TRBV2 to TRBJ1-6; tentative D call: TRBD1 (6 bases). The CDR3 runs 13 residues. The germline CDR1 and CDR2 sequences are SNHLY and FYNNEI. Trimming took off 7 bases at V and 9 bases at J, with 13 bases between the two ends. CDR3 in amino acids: CASMEQGTSPLHF. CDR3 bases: TGTGCCAGCATGGAACAGGGTACTTCACCCCTCCACTTT.

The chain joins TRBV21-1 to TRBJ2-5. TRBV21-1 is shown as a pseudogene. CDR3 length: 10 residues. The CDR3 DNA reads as TGTGCCAGCAGCTCAGAGACCCAGTACTTC. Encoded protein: CASSSETQYF.